This TCR beta chain was recorded in a study of shared clonotypes between healthy human individuals. Data came from immunoSEQ multiplex PCR; TCRdb stores just in-frame clones and leaves some out. The table records some 1,100,000 clones, 78% of them present only once. Sequences were obtained from memory CD4+ T cells from PBMCs. Subset indicated: CD45RA-negative fraction. The clonotype was recovered from a young man in good health. Some clones in this sample may be carry-over from other donors' samples.

CDR3 region: CASSPLELGNEKLFF. CDR3 DNA sequence: TGTGCCAGCAGTCCCCTCGAGCTAGGTAATGAAAAACTGTTTTTT. The V gene is TRBV5-5, the J gene TRBJ1-4; D gene uncertain. Per the germline V gene, CDR1 is SGHKS and CDR2 is YYEKEE (reference sequence). Trimming took off 5 bases at V and 4 bases at J, with 15 bases between the two ends. The CDR3 spans 15 residues.